Below are 11 T cell receptor beta chains sequenced from a single sample in a study of shared clonotypes between healthy human individuals. Profiling relied on immunoSEQ multiplex PCR, and the TCRdb table lists in-frame clones only, not all of them. The repertoire holds some 2,400,000 clones, with approximately 95% as singletons. The sequencing input was naive CD4+ T cells sorted from blood. The subset was: CD45RA+ positively selected. The receptors come from a man between 18 and 29 years old in good health.

The rearrangement joins TRBV6-6 to TRBJ2-3, with 10 bases matching TRBD1. J was trimmed by 6 bases and V by 6 bases; bases with no gene match: 6. Germline CDR1 is MNHNY and CDR2 is SVGAGI (reference sequence). The CDR3 is made up of 14 amino acids. DNA for the CDR3: TGTGCCAGCAGACGGGACAGGGGATACGATACGCAGTATTTT. This translates into CASRRDRGYDTQYF.

The CDR3 reads CASSDEDRLNTEAFF. The DNA for the CDR3 is TGTGCCAGCAGTGACGAGGACAGACTGAACACTGAAGCTTTCTTT. This sequence joins TRBV25-1 and TRBJ1-1; possible D gene TRBD1, 6 bases. Between the trimmed V and J ends, which lost 3 bases and 0 bases, there was a span of 11 bases. The CDR3 length is 15 residues. Per the germline V gene, CDR1 is MGHDK and CDR2 is SYGVNS.

V and J are TRBV6-1 and TRBJ1-1, with D possibly TRBD1 on 6 matching bases. With 5 bases removed from V and 2 bases from J, the gap between germline ends came to 15 bases. The CDR3 contains 15 residues. Germline loops: CDR1 MNHNS, CDR2 SASEGT. The CDR3 loop is CASSLLLGGNTEAFF. For the CDR3, the DNA is TGTGCCAGCAGTCTTCTCCTAGGGGGTAACACTGAAGCTTTCTTT.

The CDR3 spells CASSLFRSGDNYGYTF. CDR3 nucleotide sequence: TGTGCCAGCAGCTTATTCCGCTCCGGGGATAACTATGGCTACACCTTC. The chain uses TRBV11-2 and TRBJ1-2; D uncertain. The germline V gene has CDR1 SGHAT and CDR2 FQNNGV. The CDR3 has 16 residues. Trimming left V 2 bases short and J 1 base short, with 14 bases between.

This clone was counted once. The chain couples TRBV5-1 to TRBJ2-3; D may match TRBD1 or TRBD2 (6 bases each). The CDR3 sequence is 15 residues long. Per germline, CDR1 SGHRS and CDR2 YFSETQ. Trimming removed 7 bases from V and 2 bases from J, with 17 bases in between. The CDR3 nucleotides are TGCGCCAGCGGAACCTTCGGGGGCAACACAGATACGCAGTATTTT. Its protein product is CASGTFGGNTDTQYF.

V gene TRBV5-1 combines with J gene TRBJ2-7, with 8 bases aligning to TRBD2. The CDR3 is made up of 18 amino acids. V trimming: 0 bases; J trimming: 4 bases; junction bases outside the gene matches: 15. Germline V gives CDR1 SGHRS, CDR2 YFSETQ. The CDR3 loop reads CASSLEASGPSAVYEQYF. The CDR3 DNA sequence: TGCGCCAGCAGCTTGGAAGCTAGCGGGCCCTCAGCCGTTTACGAGCAGTACTTC.

The rearrangement joins TRBV7-8 to TRBJ2-4, with D perhaps matching TRBD1 (5 bases). This CDR3 has 14 amino acids. Germline V gives CDR1 SGHVS, CDR2 FQNEAQ. With 5 bases removed from V and 8 bases from J, the gap between germline ends came to 16 bases. DNA of the CDR3: TGTGCCAGCAGCCGGACAAACGGGTTGGACATTCAGTACTTC. The encoded protein is CASSRTNGLDIQYF. The full variable domain, in which reference TRBV7-8 and TRBJ2-4 provide the parts outside the CDR3, is GAGVSQSPRYKVAKRGQDVALRCDPISGHVSLFWYQQALGQGPEFLTYFQNEAQLDKSGLPSDRFFAERPEGSVSTLKIQRTQQEDSAVYLCASSRTNGLDIQYFGAGTRLSVL.

The chain couples TRBV6-1 to TRBJ1-2, with a tentative D call TRBD1 (6 bases). CDR1 and CDR2 from the germline V gene are MNHNS and SASEGT. V gave up 3 bases and J gave up 7 bases, with 12 bases separating them. The CDR3 loop spans 13 amino acids. The CDR3 reads CASSEPGGPGYTF. The CDR3 DNA is TGTGCCAGCAGTGAGCCTGGGGGCCCTGGCTACACCTTC.

CDR3 loop: CAISDLTQVEAFF. The CDR3 nucleotides read TGTGCCATCAGTGATCTGACACAGGTTGAAGCTTTCTTT. The chain carries TRBV10-3 and TRBJ1-1, with a weak D call TRBD1 (5 bases). The V gene lost 3 bases and the J gene lost 7 bases, with 12 bases spanning the gap. The germline CDR1 and CDR2 sequences are ENHRY and SYGVKD. The length of the CDR3 is 13 residues.

A single count supports this clone. V gene TRBV5-1 combines with J gene TRBJ1-6; no clear D. Germline CDR1 SGHRS, CDR2 YFSETQ. V was trimmed by 0 bases and J by 6 bases, leaving 7 bases between them. CDR3 size: 14 residues. The CDR3 DNA follows: TGCGCCAGCAGCTTGGACATCCTTAATTCACCCCTCCACTTT. Its protein is CASSLDILNSPLHF. Filled out from reference TRBV5-1 and TRBJ1-6, the complete variable domain reads KAGVTQTPRYLIKTRGQQVTLSCSPISGHRSVSWYQQTPGQGLQFLFEYFSETQRNKGNFPGRFSGRQFSNSRSEMNVSTLELGDSALYLCASSLDILNSPLHFGNGTRLTVT.

This chain links TRBV7-6 with TRBJ2-2; D is unclear. V gave up 0 bases and J gave up 0 bases, with 8 bases separating them. Germline V gene data show CDR1 as SGHVS and CDR2 as FNYEAQ. The CDR3 length is 16 residues. CDR3 loop: CASSLAPPANTGELFF. CDR3 nucleotide sequence: TGTGCCAGCAGCTTAGCCCCTCCCGCGAACACCGGGGAGCTGTTTTTT.